This TCR beta chain comes out of a study of blood T cell repertoires in COVID-19 (dated by TCRdb to about 2020). About the study as a whole: Collaborator samples came from the United States, Italy and Spain and covered acute and convalescent phases of COVID-19. The material from the prospective study consisted of cDNA or gDNA derived from T cells, B-cell-depleted T cells, or PBMCs. A de-identified subject ID, COVID-19 status, age in years and sex were almost always included in the sample metadata. Samples came from the ongoing ImmuneRACE study (first 160 participants) plus 1,254 subjects from 6 global collaborators. The repertoires were made available in a free public database intended to serve as a resource for research on the immune response to SARS-CoV-2. Where available, HLA class I and class II types were taken from metadata supplied by the sample provider and were not determined by assay-based typing. The dataset comprised deeply sampled blood TCRbeta repertoires from subjects exposed to, actively infected with, or recovered from COVID-19. Overall results and qualifications from the work: How much clinical and demographic metadata was included differed by source and by participant, and the metadata was provided uncurated.

The germline V gene provides CDR1 KGHSH and CDR2 LQKENI. The CDR3 spans 15 residues, from the cysteine through the phenylalanine. Of all the DNA, just the CDR3 is kept, 45 bases in frame from base 1. This clone was counted once. No antigen is known for it. Its ends do not fully match the called genes, so a read error is possible. Whole blood was collected in K2EDTA tubes by collaborating institutions according to the institutions' own protocols. For TCRbeta analysis, collaborator samples were shipped as frozen whole blood, as isolated PBMCs, or as DNA extracted from either sample type. TCRbeta CDR3 regions were amplified from genomic DNA by means of the immunoSEQ Assay, a bias-controlled multiplex PCR. For the original study's pipeline: The number of nucleated cells in each sample was estimated from the amplification of reference gene primers within the assay. To quantify the absolute abundance of each unique TCRbeta CDR3 rearrangement, sequence reads were collapsed and filtered. For each sample, productive Simpson clonality was calculated as the square root of Simpson's diversity index over productive rearrangements. The table was pulled from immuneACCESS by TCRdb, which kept in-frame rearrangements only. Such tables lose some clones; where checked, under half of the loss comes from unresolved V genes, and the rest has no known cause. V and J calls and clone size are those listed in that table; D and trimming were worked out from the DNA. The sample records around 100,000 clones, over 80% of which are singletons. 11% of the sample comes from the top ten.

Sequencing input: peripheral blood. The receptor comes from a man of 80 years or more with acute or convalescent COVID-19. This sequence uses TRBV18 and TRBJ2-7; the central 10 bases match TRBD1. The CDR3 has the sequence CASSGAGTGASSPHF. The DNA sequence is as follows: TGTGCCAGCTCAGGCGCCGGGACAGGGGCCTCCTCGCCGCACTTC.